Sequencing of this T cell receptor beta chain was carried out in a study of immune heterogeneity within non-small cell lung tumors. In a multiplex PCR, 32 V and 13 J primers amplified TCR beta CDR3. MiXCR was run by TCRdb on the multiplex PCR reads, yielding one entry per CDR3 protein. The sample lists approximately 2,000 distinct CDR3 sequences, about 35% seen once, with about 26% in the top ten. This clonotype is categorized as medium-sized. What it recognizes is unknown. Template input, which was bulk tumor genomic DNA, totaled 450 to 600 ng per sample. Taken during surgery, several biopsies per primary tumor were spaced as far apart as possible within the tumor mass. The patients were newly diagnosed with non-small cell lung cancer, had not been treated, and had curative surgery. The CDR3 consists of 15 residues. The V end was cut by 0 bases, the J end by 7 bases, with 19 bases between. Germline V gives CDR1 DFQATT, CDR2 SNEGSKA (reference sequence).

Notes on the study in general: Recurrence of identical dominant CDR3 beta clonotypes was observed across intrapatient tumor sites, concomitant with site-unique high-frequency clones.

The specimen sequenced was lung tumor tissue. V gene TRBV20-1 combines with J gene TRBJ2-7; perhaps D is TRBD1 or TRBD2 (6 bases each). The receptor was derived from a man between 65 and 85 years old with non-small cell lung cancer. The CDR3 loop reads CSARDAGQTNIEQYF. In DNA form, the CDR3 reads TGCAGTGCTAGAGATGCGGGACAAACAAATATAGAGCAGTACTTC.